The clone carrying this T cell receptor (beta chain) was recorded once. This table comes from immunoSEQ multiplex PCR, and its TCRdb copy is limited to in-frame clones, with some not included. The sample lists about half a million clones, roughly 78% occurring once. The sample is drawn from a study of shared clonotypes between healthy human individuals. Germline lookup yields CDR1 MNHEY and CDR2 SMNVEV (reference sequence). The CDR3 spans 15 residues. V was shortened by 5 bases and J by 0 bases, with 11 bases between the two germline ends. Every donor was a Caucasian adult from Nashville, Tennessee. This clonotype was obtained from a middle-aged woman in good health. Some clones in this sample may be carry-over from other donors' samples. The gene calls are TRBV27 and TRBJ2-1, with D perhaps matching TRBD2 (5 bases). Specimen: PBMCs. The CDR3 bases are TGTGCCAGCAGTCACCCCCGGGACTCCTACAATGAGCAGTTCTTC. Translation gives CASSHPRDSYNEQFF.